This T cell receptor (beta chain) was captured in a study of blood T cell repertoires in COVID-19. Study-level background: Spain, Italy and the United States supplied samples that represented acute and convalescent COVID-19. The analysed material was cDNA or gDNA that came from T cells, B-cell-depleted T cells, or PBMCs.

In this sample, this clone turned up a few times. The CDR3 consists of 14 residues. V trimming: 8 bases; J trimming: 0 bases; junction bases outside the gene matches: 5. Germline CDR1 SGHTA, CDR2 FQGTGA. As handled by the study authors: Quantification of nucleated cells was approximated via reference gene primer amplification. Assay: immunoSEQ multiplex PCR; the TCRdb copy retains only in-frame clones and omits some. V and J calls and clone size come straight from that table; D and trimming were deduced from the DNA. Of about 150,000 clones in the sample, around 89% were seen once. The source of this sequence is a man in his forties or fifties who had recovered from COVID-19. V gene TRBV7-3 combines with J gene TRBJ1-2; 8 nucleotides agree with TRBD1. The sequenced material came from peripheral blood. The CDR3 region has the DNA TGTGCCAGCGGGGGGACAGGAGCTAACTATGGCTACACCTTC. Translation: CASGGTGANYGYTF.